This section outlines one TCR beta chain sequence together with its context. Trimming took 5 bases from V and 1 from J; bases not matched to a gene: 1. Germline CDR1 SQVTM, CDR2 ANQGSEA. The CDR3 is made up of 14 amino acids. Unique molecular identifiers tagged the TCRbeta library. TCRdb passed the PCR reads through MiXCR, listing each CDR3 protein once. The table has 420,000 or so distinct CDR3 sequences, roughly a tenth seen once; the top ten hold roughly 6%. The data are from a study of T-cell reconstitution after alpha-beta-depleted transplantation in children. This receptor was identified in a human donor who donated a stem cell graft to a child with acute myeloid leukemia. Source: PBMCs from the stem cell graft donor, taken from the stem cell graft. The chain uses TRBV29-1 and TRBJ2-1; 11 bases agree with TRBD2. CDR3 nucleotide sequence: TGCAGCGTTTTAGCGGGGGGGTCCTACAATGAGCAGTTCTTC. Its protein product is CSVLAGGSYNEQFF.